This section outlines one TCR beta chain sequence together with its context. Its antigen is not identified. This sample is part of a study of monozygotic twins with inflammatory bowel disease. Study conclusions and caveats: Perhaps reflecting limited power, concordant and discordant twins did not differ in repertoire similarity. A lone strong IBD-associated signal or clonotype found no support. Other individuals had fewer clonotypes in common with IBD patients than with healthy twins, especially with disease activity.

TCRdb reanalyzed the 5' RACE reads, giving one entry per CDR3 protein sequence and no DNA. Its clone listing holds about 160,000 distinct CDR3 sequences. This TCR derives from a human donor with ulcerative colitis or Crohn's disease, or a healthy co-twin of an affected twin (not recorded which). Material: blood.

CDR3 region: CASSYRASGSSNEQFF. This chain joins TRBV6-5 and TRBJ2-1; absent DNA, TCRdb's TRBD2 call cannot be checked. CDR1 and CDR2 from the germline V gene are MNHEY and SVGAGI. This CDR3 is built from 16 residues.